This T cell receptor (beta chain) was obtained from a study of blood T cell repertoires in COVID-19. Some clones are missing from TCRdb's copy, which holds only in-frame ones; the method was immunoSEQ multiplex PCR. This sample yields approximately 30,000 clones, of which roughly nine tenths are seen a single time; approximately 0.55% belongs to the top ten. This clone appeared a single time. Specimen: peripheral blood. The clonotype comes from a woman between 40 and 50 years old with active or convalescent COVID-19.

CDR3 amino acids: CASSQADRAHGYTF. CDR3 DNA: TGCGCCAGCAGCCAAGCGGACAGGGCCCATGGCTACACCTTC. The gene calls are TRBV4-1 and TRBJ1-2, with TRBD1 identical over 8 bases. Germline V gene data show CDR1 as MGHRA and CDR2 as YSYEKL. The CDR3 loop spans 14 amino acids. The trim removed 1 base at V and 6 bases at J, leaving 4 bases unmatched.